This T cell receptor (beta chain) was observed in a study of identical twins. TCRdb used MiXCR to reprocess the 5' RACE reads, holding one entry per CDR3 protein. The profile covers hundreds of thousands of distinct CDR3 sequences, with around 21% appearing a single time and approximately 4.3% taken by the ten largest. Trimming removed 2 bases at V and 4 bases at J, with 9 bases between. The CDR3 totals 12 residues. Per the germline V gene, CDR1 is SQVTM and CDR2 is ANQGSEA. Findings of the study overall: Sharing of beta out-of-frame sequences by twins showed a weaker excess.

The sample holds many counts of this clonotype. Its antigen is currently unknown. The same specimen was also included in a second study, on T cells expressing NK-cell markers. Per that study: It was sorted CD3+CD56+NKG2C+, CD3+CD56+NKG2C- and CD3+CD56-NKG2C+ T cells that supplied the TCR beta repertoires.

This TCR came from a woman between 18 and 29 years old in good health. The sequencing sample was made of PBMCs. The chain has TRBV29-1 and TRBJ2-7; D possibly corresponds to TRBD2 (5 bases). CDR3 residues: CSVETRPYEQYF. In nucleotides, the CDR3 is TGCAGCGTTGAAACTAGACCATACGAGCAGTACTTC.